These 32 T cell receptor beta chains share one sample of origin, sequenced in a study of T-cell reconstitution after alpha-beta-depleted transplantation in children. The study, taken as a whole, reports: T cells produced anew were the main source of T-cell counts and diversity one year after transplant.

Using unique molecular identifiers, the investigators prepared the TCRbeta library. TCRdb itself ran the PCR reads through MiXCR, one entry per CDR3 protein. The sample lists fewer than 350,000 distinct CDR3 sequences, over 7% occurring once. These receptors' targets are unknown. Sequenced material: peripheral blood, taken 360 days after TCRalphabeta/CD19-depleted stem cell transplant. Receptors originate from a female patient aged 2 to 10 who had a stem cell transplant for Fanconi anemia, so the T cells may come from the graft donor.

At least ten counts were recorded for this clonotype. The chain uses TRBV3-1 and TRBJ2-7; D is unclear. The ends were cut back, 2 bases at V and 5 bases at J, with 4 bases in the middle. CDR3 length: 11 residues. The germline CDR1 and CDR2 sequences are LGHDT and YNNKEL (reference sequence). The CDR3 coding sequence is TGTGCCAGCAGCCAAATGAACGAGCAGTACTTC. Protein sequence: CASSQMNEQYF.

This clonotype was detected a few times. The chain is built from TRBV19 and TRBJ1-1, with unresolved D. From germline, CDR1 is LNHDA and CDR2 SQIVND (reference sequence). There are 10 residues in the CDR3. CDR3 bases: TGTAGGATCTCGAACACTGAAGCTTTCTTT. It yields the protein CRISNTEAFF.

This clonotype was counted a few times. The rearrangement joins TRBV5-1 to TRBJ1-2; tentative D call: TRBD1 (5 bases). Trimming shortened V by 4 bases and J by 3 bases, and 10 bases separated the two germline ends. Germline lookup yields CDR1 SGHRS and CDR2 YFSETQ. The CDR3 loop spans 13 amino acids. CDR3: CASSRQLDYGYTF. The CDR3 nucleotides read TGCGCCAGCAGCAGACAGTTGGACTATGGCTACACCTTC.

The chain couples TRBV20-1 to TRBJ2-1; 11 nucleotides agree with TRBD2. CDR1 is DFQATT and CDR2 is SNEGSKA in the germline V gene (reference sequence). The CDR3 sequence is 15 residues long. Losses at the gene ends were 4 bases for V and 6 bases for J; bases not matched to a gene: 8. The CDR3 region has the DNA TGCAGTGCTACCCCCCTACTAGCGGGGGTCAATGAGCAGTTCTTC. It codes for CSATPLLAGVNEQFF.

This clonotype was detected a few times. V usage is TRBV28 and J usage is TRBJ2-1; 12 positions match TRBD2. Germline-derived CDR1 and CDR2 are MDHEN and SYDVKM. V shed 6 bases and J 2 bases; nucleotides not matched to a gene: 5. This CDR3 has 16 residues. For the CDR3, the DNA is TGTGCCAGCAGCCATGGACTAGCGGGGCCCTACAATGAGCAGTTCTTC. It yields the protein CASSHGLAGPYNEQFF.

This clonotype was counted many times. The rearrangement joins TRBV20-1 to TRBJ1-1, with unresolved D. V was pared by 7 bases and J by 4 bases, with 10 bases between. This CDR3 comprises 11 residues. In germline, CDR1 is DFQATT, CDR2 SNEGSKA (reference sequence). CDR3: CSVPVVTEAFF. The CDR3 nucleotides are TGCAGTGTCCCGGTAGTCACTGAAGCTTTCTTT.

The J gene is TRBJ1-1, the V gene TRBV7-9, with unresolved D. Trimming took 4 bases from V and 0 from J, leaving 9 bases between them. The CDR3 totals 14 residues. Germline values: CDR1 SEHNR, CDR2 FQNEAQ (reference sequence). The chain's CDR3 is CASSYLKLNTEAFF. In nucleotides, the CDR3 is TGTGCCAGCAGCTATCTTAAACTGAACACTGAAGCTTTCTTT.

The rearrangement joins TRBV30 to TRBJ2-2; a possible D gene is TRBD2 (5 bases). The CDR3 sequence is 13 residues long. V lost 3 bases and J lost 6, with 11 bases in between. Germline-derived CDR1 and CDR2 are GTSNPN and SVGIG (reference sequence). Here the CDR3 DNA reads TGTGCCTGGAGAAGGACTCCTGCCGGGGAGCTGTTTTTT. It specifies CAWRRTPAGELFF.

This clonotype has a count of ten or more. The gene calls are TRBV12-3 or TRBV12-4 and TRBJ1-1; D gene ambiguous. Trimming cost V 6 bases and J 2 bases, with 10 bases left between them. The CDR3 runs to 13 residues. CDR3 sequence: CASSRSFNTEAFF. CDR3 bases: TGTGCCAGCAGCCGTAGTTTCAACACTGAAGCTTTCTTT.

CDR3 in DNA: TGTGCCAGCAGCTCGACAGTTACTAATGAAAAACTGTTTTTT. This codes for CASSSTVTNEKLFF. The chain recombines TRBV7-8 with TRBJ1-4; maybe TRBD1 (5 bases). This CDR3 region has 14 residues. The V end lost 4 bases, the J end lost 2 bases, and 8 bases lay between the germline ends. Germline V gene data show CDR1 as SGHVS and CDR2 as FQNEAQ.

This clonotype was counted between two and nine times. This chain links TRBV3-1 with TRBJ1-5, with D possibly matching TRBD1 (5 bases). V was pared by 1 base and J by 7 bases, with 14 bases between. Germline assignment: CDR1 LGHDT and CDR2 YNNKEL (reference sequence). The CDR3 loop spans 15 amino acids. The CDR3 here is CASSQAGKEGQPQHF. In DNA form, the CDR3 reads TGTGCCAGCAGCCAAGCGGGGAAGGAGGGGCAGCCCCAGCATTTT.

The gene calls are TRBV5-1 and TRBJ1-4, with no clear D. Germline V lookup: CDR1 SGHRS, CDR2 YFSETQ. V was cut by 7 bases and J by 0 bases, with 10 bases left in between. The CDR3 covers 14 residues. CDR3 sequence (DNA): TGCGCCAGCGGTCTACAGTCAACTAATGAAAAACTGTTTTTT. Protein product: CASGLQSTNEKLFF. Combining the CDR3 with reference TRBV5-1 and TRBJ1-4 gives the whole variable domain KAGVTQTPRYLIKTRGQQVTLSCSPISGHRSVSWYQQTPGQGLQFLFEYFSETQRNKGNFPGRFSGRQFSNSRSEMNVSTLELGDSALYLCASGLQSTNEKLFFGSGTQLSVL.

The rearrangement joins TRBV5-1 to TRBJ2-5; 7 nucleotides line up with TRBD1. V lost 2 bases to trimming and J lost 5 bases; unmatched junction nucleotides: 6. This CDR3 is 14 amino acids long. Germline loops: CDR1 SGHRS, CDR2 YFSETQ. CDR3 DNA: TGCGCCAGCAGCTTATTACAGGGGCGGGAGACCCAGTACTTC. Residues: CASSLLQGRETQYF.

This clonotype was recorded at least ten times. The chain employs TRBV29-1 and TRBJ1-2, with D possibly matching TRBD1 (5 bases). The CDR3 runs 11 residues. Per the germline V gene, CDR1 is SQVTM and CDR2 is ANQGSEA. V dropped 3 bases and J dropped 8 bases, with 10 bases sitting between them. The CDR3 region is CSVDRTGGYTF. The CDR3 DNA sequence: TGCAGCGTTGATCGAACAGGCGGCTACACCTTC.

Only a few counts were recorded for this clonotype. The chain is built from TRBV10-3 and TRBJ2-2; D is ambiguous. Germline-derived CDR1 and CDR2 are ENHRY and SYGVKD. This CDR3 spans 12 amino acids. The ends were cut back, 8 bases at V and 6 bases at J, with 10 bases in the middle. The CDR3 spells CAIGDLSGELFF. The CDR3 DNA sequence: TGTGCCATCGGAGACCTCTCCGGGGAGCTGTTTTTT.

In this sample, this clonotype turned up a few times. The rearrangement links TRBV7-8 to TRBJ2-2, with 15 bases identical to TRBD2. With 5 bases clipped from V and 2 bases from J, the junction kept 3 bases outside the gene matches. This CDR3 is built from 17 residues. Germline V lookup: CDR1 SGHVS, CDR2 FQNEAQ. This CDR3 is CASSRTSGGANTGELFF. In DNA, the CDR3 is TGTGCCAGCAGCCGGACTAGCGGGGGGGCAAACACCGGGGAGCTGTTTTTT.

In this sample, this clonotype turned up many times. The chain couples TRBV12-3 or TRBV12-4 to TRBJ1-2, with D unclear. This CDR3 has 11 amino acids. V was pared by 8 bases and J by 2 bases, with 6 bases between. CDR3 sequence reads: CASSENYGYTF. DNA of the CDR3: TGTGCCAGCTCTGAAAACTATGGCTACACCTTC.

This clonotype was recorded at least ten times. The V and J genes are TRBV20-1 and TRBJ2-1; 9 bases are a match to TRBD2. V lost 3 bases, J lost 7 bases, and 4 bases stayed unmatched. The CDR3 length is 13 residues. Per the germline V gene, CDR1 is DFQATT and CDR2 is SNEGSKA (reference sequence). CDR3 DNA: TGCAGTGCTAGGGAACTAGCGGGTAATGAGCAGTTCTTC. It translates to CSARELAGNEQFF.

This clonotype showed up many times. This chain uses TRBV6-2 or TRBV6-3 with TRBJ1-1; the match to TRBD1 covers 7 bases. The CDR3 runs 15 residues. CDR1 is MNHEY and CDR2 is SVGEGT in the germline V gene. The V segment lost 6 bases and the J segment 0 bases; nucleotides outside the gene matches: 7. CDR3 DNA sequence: TGTGCCAGCAGAGGGACAGCTCACATGAACACTGAAGCTTTCTTT. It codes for CASRGTAHMNTEAFF.

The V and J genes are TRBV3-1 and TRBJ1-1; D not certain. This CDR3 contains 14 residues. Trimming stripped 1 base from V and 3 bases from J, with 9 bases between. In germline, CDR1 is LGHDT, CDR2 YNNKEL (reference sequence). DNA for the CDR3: TGTGCCAGCAGCCAAGCCAACAGTTACACTGAAGCTTTCTTT. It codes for CASSQANSYTEAFF.

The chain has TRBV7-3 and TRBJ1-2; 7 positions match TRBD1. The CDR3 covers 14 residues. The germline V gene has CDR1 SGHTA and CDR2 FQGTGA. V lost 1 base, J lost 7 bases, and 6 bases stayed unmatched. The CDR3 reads CASSLSPDRSGYTF. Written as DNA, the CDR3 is TGTGCCAGCAGCTTAAGCCCGGACAGGAGTGGCTACACCTTC.

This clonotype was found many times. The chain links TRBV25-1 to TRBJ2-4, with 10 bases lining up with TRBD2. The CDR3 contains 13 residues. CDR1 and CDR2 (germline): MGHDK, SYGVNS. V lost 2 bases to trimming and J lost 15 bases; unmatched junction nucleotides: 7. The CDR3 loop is CASSEGGTSEAYF. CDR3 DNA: TGTGCCAGCAGTGAAGGAGGGACTAGCGAGGCGTACTTC.

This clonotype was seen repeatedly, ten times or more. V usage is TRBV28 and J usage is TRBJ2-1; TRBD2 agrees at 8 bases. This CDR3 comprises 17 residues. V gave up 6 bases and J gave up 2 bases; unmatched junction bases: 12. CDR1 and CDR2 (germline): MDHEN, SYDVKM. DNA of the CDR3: TGTGCCAGCAGCCGAGATCGGGGGGGGCCAACCTACAATGAGCAGTTCTTC. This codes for CASSRDRGGPTYNEQFF. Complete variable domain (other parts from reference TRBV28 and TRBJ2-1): DVKVTQSSRYLVKRTGEKVFLECVQDMDHENMFWYRQDPGLGLRLIYFSYDVKMKEKGDIPEGYSVSREKKERFSLILESASTNQTSMYLCASSRDRGGPTYNEQFFGPGTRLTVL.

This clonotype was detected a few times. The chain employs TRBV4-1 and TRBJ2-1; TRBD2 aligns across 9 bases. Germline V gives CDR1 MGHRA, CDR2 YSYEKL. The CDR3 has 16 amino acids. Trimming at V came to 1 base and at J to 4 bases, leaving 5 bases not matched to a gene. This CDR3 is CASSQVSGGLYNEQFF. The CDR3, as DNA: TGCGCCAGCAGCCAAGTAAGCGGGGGGCTGTACAATGAGCAGTTCTTC.

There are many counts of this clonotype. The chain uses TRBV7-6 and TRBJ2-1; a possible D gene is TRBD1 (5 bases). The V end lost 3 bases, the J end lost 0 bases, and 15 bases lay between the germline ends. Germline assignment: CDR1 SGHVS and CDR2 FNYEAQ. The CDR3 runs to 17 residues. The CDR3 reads CASSLAQGLPSYNEQFF. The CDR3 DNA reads TGTGCCAGCAGCTTGGCGCAGGGTCTTCCCTCCTACAATGAGCAGTTCTTC.

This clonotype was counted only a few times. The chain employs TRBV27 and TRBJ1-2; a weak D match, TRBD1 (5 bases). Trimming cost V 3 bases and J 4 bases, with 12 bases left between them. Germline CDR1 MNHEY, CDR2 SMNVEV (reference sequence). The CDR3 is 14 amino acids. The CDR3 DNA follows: TGTGCCAGCAGTTTTTCGGGGCCGCGCTATGGCTACACCTTC. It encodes CASSFSGPRYGYTF.

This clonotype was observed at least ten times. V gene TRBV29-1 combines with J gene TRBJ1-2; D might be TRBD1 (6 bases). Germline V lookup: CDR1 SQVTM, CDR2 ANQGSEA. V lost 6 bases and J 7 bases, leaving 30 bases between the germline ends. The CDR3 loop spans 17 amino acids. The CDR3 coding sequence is TGCAGCGTCGATCCCACAAACCAGAATACAGGGAGCGGTGGCTACACCTTC. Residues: CSVDPTNQNTGSGGYTF.

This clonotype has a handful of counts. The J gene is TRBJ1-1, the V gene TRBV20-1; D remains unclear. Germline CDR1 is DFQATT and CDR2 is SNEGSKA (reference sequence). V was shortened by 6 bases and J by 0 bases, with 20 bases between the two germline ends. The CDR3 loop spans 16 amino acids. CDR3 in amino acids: CSATPDGYPMNTEAFF. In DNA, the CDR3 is TGCAGTGCAACCCCCGACGGTTACCCCATGAACACTGAAGCTTTCTTT.

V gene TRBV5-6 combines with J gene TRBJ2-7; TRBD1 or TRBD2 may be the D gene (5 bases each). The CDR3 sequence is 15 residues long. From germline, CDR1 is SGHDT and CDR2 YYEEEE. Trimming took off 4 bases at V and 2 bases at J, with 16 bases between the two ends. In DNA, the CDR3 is TGTGCCAGCAGCCCGAGGGGCCACTGGACCTACGAGCAGTACGTC. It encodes CASSPRGHWTYEQYV.

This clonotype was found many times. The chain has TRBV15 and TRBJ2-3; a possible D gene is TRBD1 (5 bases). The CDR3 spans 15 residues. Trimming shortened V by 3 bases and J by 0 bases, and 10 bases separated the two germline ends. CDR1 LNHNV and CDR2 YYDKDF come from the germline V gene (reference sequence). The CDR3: CATSSRAASTDTQYF. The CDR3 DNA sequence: TGTGCCACCAGCAGCAGGGCAGCTAGCACAGATACGCAGTATTTT.

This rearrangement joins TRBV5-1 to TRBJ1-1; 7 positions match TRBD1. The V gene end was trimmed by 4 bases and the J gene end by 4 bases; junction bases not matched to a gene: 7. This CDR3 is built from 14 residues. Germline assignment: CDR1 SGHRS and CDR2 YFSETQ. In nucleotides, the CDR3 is TGCGCCAGCAGCCAATCCCAGGGGGGCACTGAAGCTTTCTTT. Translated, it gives CASSQSQGGTEAFF. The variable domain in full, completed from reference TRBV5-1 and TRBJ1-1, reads KAGVTQTPRYLIKTRGQQVTLSCSPISGHRSVSWYQQTPGQGLQFLFEYFSETQRNKGNFPGRFSGRQFSNSRSEMNVSTLELGDSALYLCASSQSQGGTEAFFGQGTRLTVV.

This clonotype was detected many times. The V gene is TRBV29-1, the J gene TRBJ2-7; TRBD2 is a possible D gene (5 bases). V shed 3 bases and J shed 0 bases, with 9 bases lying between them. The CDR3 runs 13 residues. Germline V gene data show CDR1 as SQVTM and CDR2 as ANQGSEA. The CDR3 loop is CSVEEDSSYEQYF. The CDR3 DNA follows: TGCAGCGTTGAGGAGGATAGCTCCTACGAGCAGTACTTC.